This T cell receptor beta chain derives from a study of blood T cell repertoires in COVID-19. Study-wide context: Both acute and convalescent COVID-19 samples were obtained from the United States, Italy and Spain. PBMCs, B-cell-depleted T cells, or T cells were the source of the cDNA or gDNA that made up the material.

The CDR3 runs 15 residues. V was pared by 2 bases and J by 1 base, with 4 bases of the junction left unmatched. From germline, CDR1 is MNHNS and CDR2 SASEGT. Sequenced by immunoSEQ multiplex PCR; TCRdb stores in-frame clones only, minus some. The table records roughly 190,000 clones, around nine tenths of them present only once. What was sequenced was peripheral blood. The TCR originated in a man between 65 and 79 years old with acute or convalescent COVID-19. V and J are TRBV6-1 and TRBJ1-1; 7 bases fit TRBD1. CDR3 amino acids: CASSELGQRNTEAFF. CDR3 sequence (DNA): TGTGCCAGCAGTGAACTGGGACAGCGGAACACTGAAGCTTTCTTT.